Sequencing of this TCR beta chain was carried out in a study of cytomegalovirus exposure and HLA in healthy donors. Notes on the study in general: Cytomegalovirus-associated TCR beta chains were listed, numbering some 170. Reportedly, a later analysis found an Asian-associated ancestry cluster had fewer N-insertions than the approximately 640-donor mean.

Germline CDR1 is ENHRY and CDR2 is SYGVKD. V gave up 3 bases and J gave up 4 bases; unmatched junction bases: 15. This CDR3 has 18 amino acids. Amplification used 60 Vbeta primers and 13 Jbeta primers. This table comes from immunoSEQ multiplex PCR, and its TCRdb copy is limited to in-frame clones, with some not included. Among about 180,000 clones listed, about four fifths were seen once. This clone came up once. Its antigen remains unknown. The rearrangement uses TRBV10-3 and TRBJ2-7; 10 nucleotides match TRBD2. Sequencing used PBMCs. The receptor's source is a woman aged 45-65 years in good health and CMV-seropositive. The CDR3 loop is CAISDIAGGISVAYEQYF. The CDR3 DNA reads TGTGCCATCAGTGACATAGCGGGAGGTATAAGTGTGGCATACGAGCAGTACTTC.